The count of the clone carrying this T cell receptor beta chain is one. Its specificity is not known. Germline CDR1 is SGHDT and CDR2 is YYEEEE. V was clipped by 0 bases and J by 7 bases; unmatched bases: 7. The CDR3 consists of 15 residues. This entry belongs to a study of graft-versus-host responses after intestinal transplantation. Study in general: Transplant types were multivisceral, liver-intestinal, or isolated intestinal. For two to four years after anti-thymocyte globulin induction, all recipients took tacrolimus and steroids.

Profiling relied on immunoSEQ multiplex PCR, and the TCRdb table lists in-frame clones only, not all of them. Found here are roughly 93,000 clones, roughly 93% of them singletons; the top ten hold over 0.45%. Study-level points and caveats: Researchers found GvH clones in recipient marrow, and some showed up first in ileum or blood.

This chain uses TRBV5-6 with TRBJ2-1; 7 positions agree with TRBD2. This sequence originates from a human donor who received an intestinal transplant. The sequencing here drew on unstimulated CD8+ T cells sorted from spleen or lymph node cells, taken before intestinal transplant. The CDR3 spells CASSLAGGRGNEQFF. The CDR3 DNA follows: TGTGCCAGCAGCTTGGCAGGCGGGAGAGGGAATGAGCAGTTCTTC.